This record covers a single T cell receptor beta chain. This receptor's antigen is unknown. Per-base quality was not reported, and no clone a single base away is much larger than it. V loses 0 bases at its end and J loses 6 bases; junction bases beyond the gene matches: 1. CDR1 and CDR2 are drawn from the germline V gene (reference sequence): SGHNT, YYREEE. Inclusive of the bounding cysteine and phenylalanine, the CDR3 is 14 residues long. Only the CDR3 part of the read is kept: 42 bases, read in frame from the first base. The intended sense of this specimen's time point label: cells obtained before transplantation from donor or recipient. CD3+CD4+ and CD3+CD8+ populations were FACS-sorted from unstimulated pre-transplant donor and recipient cells taken from spleen or lymph nodes. This sample is part of a study of graft-versus-host responses after intestinal transplantation (dated by TCRdb to about 2021). About the full investigation: Multivisceral, liver-intestinal, or isolated intestinal transplants were received by the recipients. Every recipient was given anti-thymocyte globulin induction, then maintenance tacrolimus and steroids for around three years. After intestinal transplantation, graft-versus-host and host-versus-graft alloreactive T cell clones in the graft, circulation and bone marrow were tracked using bulk TCR-beta CDR3 sequencing. To identify alloreactive clones, pre-transplant mixed lymphocyte reaction products were sequenced and then compared with unstimulated pre-transplant donor and recipient T cells. Of the roughly 24 intestinal transplant recipients enrolled in the cohort, one of whom was a retransplant, a few patients without pretransplant specimens were excluded. A peak of at least 4% donor T cells among recipient peripheral blood mononuclear cells was the definition used for donor T cell macrochimerism. Samples from a few later patients were sequenced in-house on an Illumina MiSeq with MiXCR processing rather than by the commercial service.

Libraries were prepared through the immunoSEQ multiplex PCR assay. For most patients, genomic DNA was isolated with the Qiagen DNeasy Blood and Tissue Kit and sent frozen to Adaptive Biotechnologies for TCR sequencing. For most patients, high-throughput TCR-beta CDR3 sequencing of genomic DNA was performed by Adaptive Biotechnologies. The study's processing was this. Adaptive's ImmunoSEQ software was the source of the TCR sequencing data for fewer than 20 patients, while a few other patients were processed with MiXCR and VDJtools. To correct CD4 versus CD8 sorting errors, sequences present in both subsets at a frequency ratio below 5:1 were removed. CDR3 nucleotide sequences shared by donor and recipient were removed because the origin of these sequences could not be assigned. To be classed as alloreactive, a clone needed at least 2-fold expansion over unstimulated cells and a minimum CFSE-low frequency of 0.002% (template counts) or 0.001% (read counts). Clones were considered mappable if detected in sequenced pre-transplant spleen, lymph node, or MLR CFSE-low populations of the donor or recipient. The cumulative frequency of alloreactive clones was calculated as a percentage of all sequences, weighted by copy number. TCRdb holds this immuneACCESS table with in-frame rearrangements only. Some clones are missing; in checked studies, unresolved V genes explain under half, and the rest has no known cause. The DNA was the basis for D and trimming; V, J and clone size are from that table. The sample includes fewer than 110,000 clones, with about 87% observed a single time. The ten largest clones take up over 0.55% of the sample.

The research as a whole found: The relatively low number and heterogeneity of intestinal transplant patients limited the conclusions. Patients with donor T cell macrochimerism had high GvH to HvG T cell clonal ratios in their allografts. Peak levels of circulating GvH clones were associated with declines in HvG clones early after transplant. GvH clones turned up in recipient bone marrow, with some appearing earlier in ileal mucosa or blood, a pattern consistent with an intestinal mucosal origin.

This sequence uses TRBV5-4 and TRBJ2-4, and 9 junction bases match TRBD2. The input for sequencing was unstimulated CD4+ T cells sorted from spleen or lymph node cells, taken before transplant. This receptor was identified in a human donor who was the organ donor for an intestinal transplant. The DNA is as follows: TGTGCCAGCAGCTTGGCTAGCGGGACAAACATTCAGTACTTC. This encodes CASSLASGTNIQYF. Reference TRBV5-4 and TRBJ2-4 proteins supply the regions before and after the CDR3; the full variable domain is: ETGVTQSPTHLIKTRGQQVTLRCSSQSGHNTVSWYQQALGQGPQFIFQYYREEENGRGNFPPRFSGLQFPNYSSELNVNALELDDSALYLCASSLASGTNIQYFGAGTRLSVL.